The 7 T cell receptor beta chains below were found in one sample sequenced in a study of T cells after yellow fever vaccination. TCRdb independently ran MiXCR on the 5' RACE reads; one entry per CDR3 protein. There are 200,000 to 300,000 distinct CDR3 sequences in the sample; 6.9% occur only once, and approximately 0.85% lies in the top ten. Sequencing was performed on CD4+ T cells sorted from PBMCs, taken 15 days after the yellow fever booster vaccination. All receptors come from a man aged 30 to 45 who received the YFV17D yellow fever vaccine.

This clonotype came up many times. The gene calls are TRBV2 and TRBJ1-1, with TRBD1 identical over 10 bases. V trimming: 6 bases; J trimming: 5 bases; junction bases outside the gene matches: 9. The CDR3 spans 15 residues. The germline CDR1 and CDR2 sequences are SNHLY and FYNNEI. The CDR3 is CASRAGQGMRTEAFF. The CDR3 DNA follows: TGTGCCAGCAGAGCGGGACAGGGGATGAGAACTGAAGCTTTCTTT.

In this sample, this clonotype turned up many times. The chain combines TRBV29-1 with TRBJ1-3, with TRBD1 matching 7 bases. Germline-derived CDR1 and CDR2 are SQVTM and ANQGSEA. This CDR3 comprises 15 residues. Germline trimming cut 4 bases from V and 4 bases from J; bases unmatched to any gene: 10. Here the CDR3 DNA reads TGCAGCGTTGTCTCGCACAGGGGACCCGGAAACACCATATATTTT. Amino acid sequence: CSVVSHRGPGNTIYF.

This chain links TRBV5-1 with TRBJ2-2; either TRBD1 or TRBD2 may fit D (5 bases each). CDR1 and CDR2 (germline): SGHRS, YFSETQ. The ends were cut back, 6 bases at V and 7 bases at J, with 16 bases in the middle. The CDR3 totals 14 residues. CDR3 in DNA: TGCGCCAGCACACTAGAGGACAATGTCGGGGAGCTGTTTTTT. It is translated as CASTLEDNVGELFF.

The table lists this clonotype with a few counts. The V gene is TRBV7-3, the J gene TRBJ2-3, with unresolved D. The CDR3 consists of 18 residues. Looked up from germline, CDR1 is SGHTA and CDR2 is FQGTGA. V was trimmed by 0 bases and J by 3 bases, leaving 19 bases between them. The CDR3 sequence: CASSLTPSRAWGTDTQYF. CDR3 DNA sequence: TGTGCCAGCAGCTTAACGCCCTCAAGAGCGTGGGGAACAGATACGCAGTATTTT. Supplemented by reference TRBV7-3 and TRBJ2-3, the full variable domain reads GAGVSQTPSNKVTEKGKYVELRCDPISGHTALYWYRQSLGQGPEFLIYFQGTGAADDSGLPNDRFFAVRPEGSVSTLKIQRTERGDSAVYLCASSLTPSRAWGTDTQYFGPGTRLTVL.

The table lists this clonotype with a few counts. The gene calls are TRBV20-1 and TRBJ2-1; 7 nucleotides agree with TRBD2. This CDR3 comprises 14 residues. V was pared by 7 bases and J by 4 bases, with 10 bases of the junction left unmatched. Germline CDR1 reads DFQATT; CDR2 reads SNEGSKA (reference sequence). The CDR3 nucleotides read TGCAGTGTACCTGGGGCTAGCGGATACAATGAGCAGTTCTTC. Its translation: CSVPGASGYNEQFF.

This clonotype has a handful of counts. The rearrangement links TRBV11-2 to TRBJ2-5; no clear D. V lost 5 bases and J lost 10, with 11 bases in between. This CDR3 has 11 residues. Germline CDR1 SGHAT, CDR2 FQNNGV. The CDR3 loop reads CASSRQEVQYF. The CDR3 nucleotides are TGTGCCAGCAGCCGACAAGAGGTCCAGTACTTC.

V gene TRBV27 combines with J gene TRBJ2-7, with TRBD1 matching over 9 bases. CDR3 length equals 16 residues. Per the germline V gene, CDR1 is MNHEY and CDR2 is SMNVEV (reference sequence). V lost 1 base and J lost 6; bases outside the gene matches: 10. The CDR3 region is CASSLYGSGTGLEQYF. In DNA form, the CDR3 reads TGTGCCAGCAGTTTATACGGTTCGGGGACAGGGCTCGAGCAGTACTTC.